The rows below give T cell receptor beta chains drawn from one sample of a study of graft-versus-host responses after intestinal transplantation. These receptors' antigens are unknown. Clones were read by immunoSEQ multiplex PCR, and TCRdb kept only the in-frame ones, dropping some. This table has 75,000 to 100,000 clones, roughly four fifths appearing once. Here the sequenced sample was unstimulated CD8+ T cells sorted from spleen or lymph node cells, taken before intestinal transplant. These receptors all stem from a human donor who received an intestinal transplant. Both conserved end residues are part of each CDR3. D genes are given only for firm matches. Not all rows give a size; the values are once, few, many and, for expanded clones, a class.

DNA: TGTGCCAGCAGCTTGGGGACAGGGGCGGACTATGGCTACACCTTC
CDR3: CASSLGTGADYGYTF
V: TRBV5-8
J: TRBJ1-2
size: -
D: TRBD1

DNA: TGTGCCAGCAGCCAAGATTCAGGACAGTTCTATGGCTACACCTTC
CDR3: CASSQDSGQFYGYTF
V: TRBV4-2
J: TRBJ1-2
size: -
D: -

DNA: TGTGCCAGTAGTAGGGACAGCTCTAATGAAAAACTGTTTTTT
CDR3: CASSRDSSNEKLFF
V: TRBV19
J: TRBJ1-4
size: -
D: TRBD1

DNA: TGCGCCAGCAGCTTGGTCGCCAGTTCCTACGAGCAGTACTTC
CDR3: CASSLVASSYEQYF
V: TRBV5-1
J: TRBJ2-7
size: -
D: -

DNA: TGCGCCAGCAGGCGTCCGGGACAGGGGACCTACAATGAGCAGTTCTTC
CDR3: CASRRPGQGTYNEQFF
V: TRBV5-1
J: TRBJ2-1
size: -
D: TRBD1

DNA: TGTGCCAGCAGTTGGGGGAGGGAAGAGACCCAGTACTTC
CDR3: CASSWGREETQYF
V: TRBV5-4
J: TRBJ2-5
size: -
D: TRBD2

DNA: TGTGCCAGCGGGGCTGGCCAAGAGACCCAGTACTTC
CDR3: CASGAGQETQYF
V: TRBV9
J: TRBJ2-5
size: -
D: -

DNA: TGTGCCAGCAGCTTCGACAGGGGGTACGAGCAGTACTTC
CDR3: CASSFDRGYEQYF
V: TRBV13
J: TRBJ2-7
size: -
D: TRBD1

DNA: TGTGCCAGCCAAAGAGGGTCGGTGGACACTGAAGCTTTCTTT
CDR3: CASQRGSVDTEAFF
V: TRBV27
J: TRBJ1-1
size: few
D: -

DNA: TGTGCCTGGAGTCCCGGGACAGGGGGCCAAGAGACCCAGTACTTC
CDR3: CAWSPGTGGQETQYF
V: TRBV30
J: TRBJ2-5
size: -
D: TRBD1

DNA: TGTGCCTGGAGTGACCGAGCGGGGGGCACAGATACGCAGTATTTT
CDR3: CAWSDRAGGTDTQYF
V: TRBV30
J: TRBJ2-3
size: -
D: TRBD2

DNA: TGCGCCAGCAGTGAGTCACACAGGGTGTACGAGCAGTACTTC
CDR3: CASSESHRVYEQYF
V: TRBV10-2
J: TRBJ2-7
size: -
D: -

DNA: TGTGCCAGCAGTGGGGTTACTAGCGGGAGGGGAGAGACCCAGTACTTC
CDR3: CASSGVTSGRGETQYF
V: TRBV28
J: TRBJ2-5
size: -
D: TRBD2

DNA: TGTGCCAGCACCCCGACAGGGAGAAGCACAGATACGCAGTATTTT
CDR3: CASTPTGRSTDTQYF
V: TRBV6-5
J: TRBJ2-3
size: -
D: TRBD1

DNA: TGTGCCAGCAGCTTTAGGACAGTTAGCACAGATACGCAGTATTTT
CDR3: CASSFRTVSTDTQYF
V: TRBV7-9
J: TRBJ2-3
size: once
D: -

DNA: TGTGCCAGCAGCTTAAGCAGGGGCCGGGATGGCTACACCTTC
CDR3: CASSLSRGRDGYTF
V: TRBV11-2
J: TRBJ1-2
size: once
D: -

DNA: TGTGCCAGCAGCCACCCAACAAGAGTTACCACAGATACGCAGTATTTT
CDR3: CASSHPTRVTTDTQYF
V: TRBV4-2
J: TRBJ2-3
size: -
D: -

DNA: TGTGCCAGCAGCTTAACCCCAGGGGGCTTAAACACTGAAGCTTTCTTT
CDR3: CASSLTPGGLNTEAFF
V: TRBV7-3
J: TRBJ1-1
size: -
D: TRBD1

DNA: TGTGCCAGCCATTTTATCGGCCTCATCTCTAACTATGGCTACACCTTC
CDR3: CASHFIGLISNYGYTF
V: TRBV2
J: TRBJ1-2
size: -
D: -

DNA: TGTGCCACCAGCAGGGACAGGGGGCGGGGCGGGGAGCTGTTTTTT
CDR3: CATSRDRGRGGELFF
V: TRBV15
J: TRBJ2-2
size: -
D: TRBD1

DNA: TGTGCCAGCAGCTTAGGTGTGGGACAGGGGGCTCTGGAGACCCAGTACTTC
CDR3: CASSLGVGQGALETQYF
V: TRBV7-9
J: TRBJ2-5
size: -
D: TRBD1

DNA: TGTGCCAGCAGCTACCGGGACTTACCCTACGAGCAGTACTTC
CDR3: CASSYRDLPYEQYF
V: TRBV13
J: TRBJ2-7
size: -
D: -

DNA: TGTGCCAGCAGCCAAGACAGGGGCGAGCAGTACTTC
CDR3: CASSQDRGEQYF
V: TRBV4-2
J: TRBJ2-7
size: few
D: -

DNA: TGTGCCAGCAGCCAAGCCAGCTTCCAAGAGACCCAGTACTTC
CDR3: CASSQASFQETQYF
V: TRBV14
J: TRBJ2-5
size: -
D: -

DNA: TGTGCCAGCAGTTTATGGCCGACAGGGGCTCATGGCTACACCTTC
CDR3: CASSLWPTGAHGYTF
V: TRBV28
J: TRBJ1-2
size: -
D: TRBD1

DNA: TGTGCCAGCAGCTTACTACAGGGGTCTACCACTGAAGCTTTCTTT
CDR3: CASSLLQGSTTEAFF
V: TRBV5-5
J: TRBJ1-1
size: -
D: TRBD1

DNA: TGTGCCAGCAGCTTAGCGGCCGGGGGGGTCGGGTACACTGAAGCTTTCTTT
CDR3: CASSLAAGGVGYTEAFF
V: TRBV11-1
J: TRBJ1-1
size: -
D: -

DNA: TGCGCCAGCAGTGAAGAATTAGGAACAGATACGCAGTATTTT
CDR3: CASSEELGTDTQYF
V: TRBV6-1
J: TRBJ2-3
size: -
D: -

DNA: TGCAGCGTGAGGGGAGCCCACACTGAAGCTTTCTTT
CDR3: CSVRGAHTEAFF
V: TRBV29-1
J: TRBJ1-1
size: -
D: -

DNA: TGTGCCTGGAGTCCCGGGGCTGGAGTGCCAGAGACCCAGTACTTC
CDR3: CAWSPGAGVPETQYF
V: TRBV30
J: TRBJ2-5
size: -
D: -

DNA: TGTGCCAGCAGTAAATACAGGGGCATGAACACTGAAGCCTTCTTT
CDR3: CASSKYRGMNTEAFF
V: TRBV7-6
J: TRBJ1-1
size: -
D: TRBD1

DNA: TGCGCCAGCAGCTTGTGGGACTACTCCTACAATGAGCAGTTCTTC
CDR3: CASSLWDYSYNEQFF
V: TRBV5-1
J: TRBJ2-1
size: -
D: TRBD2

DNA: TGTGCCAGCAGTGTCACCTACGAGCAGTACTTC
CDR3: CASSVTYEQYF
V: TRBV6-1
J: TRBJ2-7
size: -
D: -

DNA: TGTGCCAGCAGTAAGACTAGCGGGGGTTACGAGCAGTACTTC
CDR3: CASSKTSGGYEQYF
V: TRBV6-5
J: TRBJ2-7
size: -
D: TRBD2

DNA: TGCAGCGTTGCAGGGGCCAAAAACATTCAGTACTTC
CDR3: CSVAGAKNIQYF
V: TRBV29-1
J: TRBJ2-4
size: -
D: -

DNA: TGTGCCTCCCAGGGGGCAAAGGATAGCAATCAGCCCCAGCATTTT
CDR3: CASQGAKDSNQPQHF
V: TRBV30
J: TRBJ1-5
size: -
D: TRBD1

DNA: TGCGCCAGCAACACCGGACTAGCGACAGATACGCAGTATTTT
CDR3: CASNTGLATDTQYF
V: TRBV4-1
J: TRBJ2-3
size: -
D: TRBD2

DNA: TGTGCCAGCAGCTTCTACCAGGGGGCTTCTAATGAAAAACTGTTTTTT
CDR3: CASSFYQGASNEKLFF
V: TRBV7-9
J: TRBJ1-4
size: -
D: TRBD1

DNA: TGTGCCAGCAGTTACTCAACCTTCTCCTACGAGCAGTACTTC
CDR3: CASSYSTFSYEQYF
V: TRBV6-6
J: TRBJ2-7
size: -
D: -

DNA: TGTGCCAGCAGCCCAAGCGGAGGGAGCACAGATACGCAGTATTTT
CDR3: CASSPSGGSTDTQYF
V: TRBV6-5
J: TRBJ2-3
size: -
D: -

DNA: TGTGCCAGTAGTATGTCCAGATCTGAAGCTTTCTTT
CDR3: CASSMSRSEAFF
V: TRBV19
J: TRBJ1-1
size: -
D: -